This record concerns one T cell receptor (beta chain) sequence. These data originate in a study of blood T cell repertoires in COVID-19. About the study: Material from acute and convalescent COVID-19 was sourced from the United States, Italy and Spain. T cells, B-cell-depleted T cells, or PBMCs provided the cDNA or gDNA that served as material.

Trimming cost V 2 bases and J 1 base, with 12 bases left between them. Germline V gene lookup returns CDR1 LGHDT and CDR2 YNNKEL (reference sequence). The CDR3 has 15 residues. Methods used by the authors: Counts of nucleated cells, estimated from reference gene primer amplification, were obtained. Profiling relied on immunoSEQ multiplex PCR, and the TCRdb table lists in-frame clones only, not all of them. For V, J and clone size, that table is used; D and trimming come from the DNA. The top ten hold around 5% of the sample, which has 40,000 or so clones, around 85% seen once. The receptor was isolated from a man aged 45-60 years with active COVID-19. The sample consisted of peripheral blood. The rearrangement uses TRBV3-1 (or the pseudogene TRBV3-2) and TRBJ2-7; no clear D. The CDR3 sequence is CASSQPYSKSYEQYF. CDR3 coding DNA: TGTGCCAGCAGCCAACCATACAGTAAATCCTACGAGCAGTACTTC.